A selection of T cell receptor beta chains follows, all from one sample in a study of blood T cell repertoires in COVID-19. The assay was immunoSEQ multiplex PCR, and TCRdb's table has in-frame clones only and misses some. The sample has about 240,000 clones, about 83% seen once. Input material: peripheral blood. The receptor source for this set is an older man with acute or convalescent COVID-19. The CDR3 runs from the conserved cysteine through the conserved F or W. D genes are given only for firm matches. Clone sizes are given selectively: once, few, many, or a class where the clone is expanded.

CDR3 DNA	CDR3 protein	clone size	D gene	CDR3 length	V gene	J gene
TGTGCCAGCAACAGGGCTGGGAATCAGCCCCAGCATTTT	CASNRAGNQPQHF	NA	NA	13	TRBV7-2	TRBJ1-5
TGTGCCAGCACCTACTACTCCTCGACAGGGGTAGGCAATCAGCCCCAGCATTTT	CASTYYSSTGVGNQPQHF	once	TRBD1	18	TRBV5-8	TRBJ1-5
TGTGCCAGCAGCTTAGGGACAGGGGTAGAGACCCAGTACTTC	CASSLGTGVETQYF	NA	TRBD1	14	TRBV7-9	TRBJ2-5
TGTGCCAGCAGCTTGTCCGCTAGCGGTATCATCGGGGAGCTGTTTTTT	CASSLSASGIIGELFF	NA	TRBD2	16	TRBV7-2	TRBJ2-2
TGTGCCAGTAGAGCTAGCAATCAGCCCCAGCATTTT	CASRASNQPQHF	NA	NA	12	TRBV19	TRBJ1-5
TGTGCCAGCAGCTTATTCAGGCAAGAGACCCAGTACTTC	CASSLFRQETQYF	NA	NA	13	TRBV5-8	TRBJ2-5
TGTGCCATCAGTTCCGACAGAGACACAGATACGCAGTATTTT	CAISSDRDTDTQYF	NA	NA	14	TRBV10-3	TRBJ2-3
TGTGCCAGCAGTCTAGGCGGGTGGAATCAGCCCCAGCATTTT	CASSLGGWNQPQHF	NA	NA	14	TRBV28	TRBJ1-5
TGCGCCAGCAGTCAATCAAACAGGGGCTCCTACGAGCAGTACTTC	CASSQSNRGSYEQYF	NA	TRBD1	15	TRBV23-1	TRBJ2-7
TGTGCCAGCAGTGGGCAGGGGACGAACACCGGGGAGCTGTTTTTT	CASSGQGTNTGELFF	NA	NA	15	TRBV2	TRBJ2-2
TGCGCCAGCAGCCTTCAGGGGCAGTCGAACACTGAAGCTTTCTTT	CASSLQGQSNTEAFF	NA	NA	15	TRBV4-1	TRBJ1-1
TGTGCCAGCTCACCTCGGACAGGGTCTGGAAACACCATATATTTT	CASSPRTGSGNTIYF	NA	TRBD1	15	TRBV18	TRBJ1-3
TGTGCCAGCAGTTCCGGACAGGGAAGGGAAAAACTGTTTTTT	CASSSGQGREKLFF	NA	TRBD1	14	TRBV28	TRBJ1-4
TGTGCCAGCAGCCAGATCCCCTCAGCGGGAGCCTACGAGCAGTACTTC	CASSQIPSAGAYEQYF	NA	TRBD2	16	TRBV28	TRBJ2-7
TGTGCCAGCAGCTTTACAGGGGGTGACGGAGCTTTCTTT	CASSFTGGDGAFF	NA	TRBD1	13	TRBV7-2	TRBJ1-1
TGTGCCAGCAGTCTCCGGACAGGCTTAAGGGACGAGCAGTACTTC	CASSLRTGLRDEQYF	NA	TRBD1	15	TRBV6-5	TRBJ2-7
TGCGCCAGCAGCCAAGGAGAATACAGGATCAATCAGCCCCAGCATTTT	CASSQGEYRINQPQHF	NA	NA	16	TRBV4-1	TRBJ1-5
TGTGCCAGCAGCTTAAGGGGCCAGCCCCAGCATTTT	CASSLRGQPQHF	NA	NA	12	TRBV7-9	TRBJ1-5
TGTGCCAGCAGCTTGAGACAGGGCCCAGATGAAAAACTGTTTTTT	CASSLRQGPDEKLFF	NA	TRBD1	15	TRBV5-4	TRBJ1-4
TGTGCCAGCAGCGTTTCGGACTCTAGCTCCTACAATGAGCAGTTCTTC	CASSVSDSSSYNEQFF	once	NA	16	TRBV9	TRBJ2-1
TGTGCCACCAGCCGAGGTATGCAGGGGAGTCAGCCCCAGCATTTT	CATSRGMQGSQPQHF	NA	NA	15	TRBV15	TRBJ1-5
TGTGCCAGCAGCTTAGTGGGGAGCTCCTACAATGAGCAGTTCTTC	CASSLVGSSYNEQFF	NA	NA	15	TRBV7-3	TRBJ2-1
TGTGCCAGCAGTTCCGGACAGGGCTTCAATGAGCAGTTCTTC	CASSSGQGFNEQFF	NA	TRBD1	14	TRBV6-5	TRBJ2-1
TGCGCCAGCAGCCTGGACAGTTATAGCAATCAGCCCCAGCATTTT	CASSLDSYSNQPQHF	NA	NA	15	TRBV5-1	TRBJ1-5
TGCAGCGTTTCGACAGGAGTGGACTATGGCTACACCTTC	CSVSTGVDYGYTF	NA	NA	13	TRBV29-1	TRBJ1-2
TGTGCCAGCAGTGATCCCTCGGCAGGGGGGAACACTGAAGCTTTCTTT	CASSDPSAGGNTEAFF	NA	TRBD1	16	TRBV2	TRBJ1-1
TGTGCCAGCTCACAGACACCAGGAGGGACCACTGAAGCTTTCTTT	CASSQTPGGTTEAFF	NA	NA	15	TRBV18	TRBJ1-1
TGTGCCACCCGAGGGCTTAACTATGGCTACACCTTC	CATRGLNYGYTF	NA	NA	12	TRBV19	TRBJ1-2
TGCGCCAGCTTGCAGGGGGCCGGTGGGGCCAACGTCCTGACTTTC	CASLQGAGGANVLTF	NA	TRBD1	15	TRBV5-1	TRBJ2-6
TGTGCCAGACCGGGAGGACTCATGAACACTGAAGCTTTCTTT	CARPGGLMNTEAFF	NA	NA	14	TRBV5-8	TRBJ1-1
TGTGCCAGCAGCTTTGTCGTTCGTGCGAACACCGGGGAGCTGTTTTTT	CASSFVVRANTGELFF	once	NA	16	TRBV7-9	TRBJ2-2
TGTGCCAGCAGCCCACGAGGAAGTGGGTCGGGCAATCAGCCCCAGCATTTT	CASSPRGSGSGNQPQHF	NA	NA	17	TRBV7-9	TRBJ1-5
TGTGCCAGTAGCGCTCGTCCGGGACTAGCGGACTCCTACGAGCAGTACTTC	CASSARPGLADSYEQYF	NA	TRBD2	17	TRBV19	TRBJ2-7
TGTGCCAGTAGTAATGCGGGAGGTCCGGCCTATGGCTACACCTTC	CASSNAGGPAYGYTF	NA	NA	15	TRBV19	TRBJ1-2
TGTGCCAGCAGTGAAGTTCAGGGATCAACCACTGAAGCTTTCTTT	CASSEVQGSTTEAFF	NA	NA	15	TRBV6-1	TRBJ1-1
TGTGCCAGCAGTCCGGACAGGGTTAACACCGGGGAGCTGTTTTTT	CASSPDRVNTGELFF	NA	TRBD1	15	TRBV2	TRBJ2-2
TGTGCCAGCCCCCCTCGGCTAGCGGGGGGCGAAAACGAGCAGTACTTC	CASPPRLAGGENEQYF	NA	TRBD2	16	TRBV28	TRBJ2-7
TGCGCCAGCAGCGTAGGACAGGGGGCCCTGAACACTGAAGCTTTCTTT	CASSVGQGALNTEAFF	NA	TRBD1	16	TRBV5-1	TRBJ1-1
TGTGCCAGCGGGCCTCTCGTTAGTGGCTACACCTTC	CASGPLVSGYTF	NA	NA	12	TRBV28	TRBJ1-2
TGTGCCAGCAGCTCCAAGACAGGGGTGGCTGACGAGCAGTACTTC	CASSSKTGVADEQYF	NA	TRBD1	15	TRBV7-9	TRBJ2-7
TGTGCCAGCAGCCGCGGGGTCGGTGAAAAACTGTTTTTT	CASSRGVGEKLFF	NA	NA	13	TRBV3-1/TRBV3-2	TRBJ1-4
TGTGCCAGCAGCTTAGCGAGGGGGCTGACAGATACGCAGTATTTT	CASSLARGLTDTQYF	NA	TRBD1	15	TRBV11-3	TRBJ2-3
TGTGCCAGCAGCCCGCAGGGCTTCTACAATGAGCAGTTCTTC	CASSPQGFYNEQFF	NA	NA	14	TRBV5-6	TRBJ2-1
TGTGCCGCGAGGGGACAGGGGGCTGAAAAACTGTTTTTT	CAARGQGAEKLFF	NA	TRBD1	13	TRBV10-3	TRBJ1-4
TGTGCCAGCTCTACCAGTTGGAATCAGCCCCAGCATTTT	CASSTSWNQPQHF	NA	NA	13	TRBV18	TRBJ1-5
TGTGCCAGCAGCTCGCCGGGACAGGGCTTGGGGGCCAACGTCCTGACTTTC	CASSSPGQGLGANVLTF	NA	TRBD1	17	TRBV5-4	TRBJ2-6